This T cell receptor (beta chain) came from a study of blood T cell repertoires in COVID-19. Here immunoSEQ multiplex PCR was the method, and the copy in TCRdb shows in-frame clones only, minus some. The sample holds 180,000 or so clones, about 78% seen once. The CDR3 totals 16 residues. Germline CDR1 is LGHNA and CDR2 is YSLEER. V was clipped by 4 bases and J by 6 bases; unmatched bases: 8. This chain connects TRBV4-3 to TRBJ2-1; the match to TRBD2 covers 11 bases. The origin of this receptor is a woman aged 50 to 60 with active or convalescent COVID-19. Sequencing was done on a sample of peripheral blood. CDR3 in DNA: TGCGCCAGCAGCCCCGTTAGCGGGGGGGCTTTCAATGAGCAGTTCTTC. Its translation is CASSPVSGGAFNEQFF.